This entry describes one T cell receptor beta chain. What it recognizes is unknown. The source of the sample is a study of CD8 T cells in ankylosing spondylitis. Notes on the study in general: Seemingly distinctive of ankylosing spondylitis blood was a TCR beta motif formed by eight highly homologous variants. In the blood and synovial fluid of reactive arthritis, some motif variants had been previously reported. There was reportedly significant enrichment of clones that were disease-linked in matched ankylosing spondylitis synovial fluid. Relatively rare in peripheral blood, disease-linked clones were also CD8+.

The CDR3 loop spans 19 amino acids. Germline V CDR1 and CDR2: SGDLS, YYNGEE. Trimming took 0 bases from V and 5 from J, leaving 21 bases between them. The TCR beta libraries were generated through quantitative 5'-RACE incorporating molecular barcodes. MiXCR, run by TCRdb on the 5' RACE reads, gives a single entry per CDR3 protein. The data hold 400,000 to 450,000 distinct CDR3 sequences, with over 15% observed a single time. The receptor's source is a male donor with ankylosing spondylitis. The sequenced sample consisted of blood, either unsorted or a sorted T cell fraction (not recorded which). The J gene is TRBJ2-6, the V gene TRBV9; TRBD1 is a possible D gene (6 bases). The DNA of the CDR3 is TGTGCCAGCAGCGTAGGGACAGCTGAACTCCCTCTCTGGGCCAACGTCCTGACTTTC. Its protein is CASSVGTAELPLWANVLTF.